This TCR beta chain was recorded in a study of STAT5B mutations in CD4+ large granular lymphocyte leukemia. Per germline, CDR1 SQVTM and CDR2 ANQGSEA. The CDR3 sequence is 14 residues long. Trimming took off 5 bases at V and 0 bases at J, with 11 bases between the two ends. TCRdb's copy holds only in-frame clones and misses some; the assay was immunoSEQ multiplex PCR. Among around 50,000 clones listed, approximately 84% were seen once. The chain recombines TRBV29-1 with TRBJ1-5; a weak D match, TRBD1 (5 bases). The sequence was collected from a human donor in good health. The source material was CD4+ T cells from blood buffy coats. Here the CDR3 DNA reads TGCAGCGTTCGGGACGGGTATAGCAATCAGCCCCAGCATTTT. It codes for CSVRDGYSNQPQHF.